These 16 T cell receptor beta chains were sequenced from one sample in a study of blood T cells in healthy people across ages. Together with a sample-barcoded 5' primer, a J-beta primer mix was included in a second PCR lasting roughly 6 to 12 cycles. TCRdb analysed the 5' RACE reads with MiXCR anew, one entry per CDR3 protein. The data hold about 730,000 distinct CDR3 sequences, with more than 40% observed a single time. Sample: blood. Source of these receptors: an older woman in good health.

CDR3 sequence: CASTLGGQGNIQYF. The CDR3 DNA reads TGTGCCAGCACCCTAGGGGGACAGGGAAACATTCAGTACTTC. The chain is built from TRBV12-3 or TRBV12-4 and TRBJ2-4, with 9 nucleotides matching TRBD1. The CDR3 loop spans 14 amino acids. V trimming: 7 bases; J trimming: 6 bases; junction bases outside the gene matches: 7.

Only a few counts were recorded for this clonotype. The chain recombines TRBV29-1 with TRBJ2-1; 11 bases line up with TRBD2. The J call may not be correct, given that the DNA end is closer to TRBJ2-7. This CDR3 region has 14 residues. Germline assignment: CDR1 SQVTM and CDR2 ANQGSEA. The CDR3 here is CSVLAGGRYNEQYF. The CDR3 DNA follows: TGCAGCGTTTTAGCGGGGGGGCGCTACAATGAGCAGTACTTC.

This sequence joins TRBV12-3 or TRBV12-4 and TRBJ1-1; 7 bases line up with TRBD1. The CDR3 covers 13 residues. V lost 4 bases, J lost 7 bases, and 6 bases stayed unmatched. The CDR3: CASSSGGRGEAFF. The CDR3 DNA is TGTGCCAGCAGTTCAGGGGGTAGGGGTGAAGCTTTCTTT.

The chain uses TRBV29-1 and TRBJ2-1; the D gene is possibly TRBD1 (5 bases). CDR1 is SQVTM, CDR2 ANQGSEA, per germline. The CDR3 sequence is 11 residues long. V gave up 4 bases and J gave up 8 bases, with 9 bases separating them. CDR3 loop: CSVARGHEQFF. The CDR3 bases are TGCAGCGTTGCAAGGGGTCATGAGCAGTTCTTC.

This clonotype showed up just a few times. The genes are TRBV20-1 and TRBJ2-2; 9 bases match TRBD2. The CDR3 has 15 amino acids. Germline CDR1 reads DFQATT; CDR2 reads SNEGSKA (reference sequence). Germline trimming cut 0 bases from V and 3 bases from J; bases unmatched to any gene: 2. For the CDR3, the DNA is TGCAGTGCTAGAGATAGCGGGAGAGACACCGGGGAGCTGTTTTTT. The encoded protein is CSARDSGRDTGELFF.

V gene TRBV6-2 or TRBV6-3 combines with J gene TRBJ2-7; D is undetermined. The CDR3 sequence is 12 residues long. Trimming cost V 4 bases and J 7 bases, with 11 bases left between them. Germline values: CDR1 MNHEY, CDR2 SVGEGT. CDR3 residues: CASSSQSQEQYF. The CDR3 coding sequence is TGTGCCAGCAGTTCCCAAAGTCAGGAGCAGTACTTC.

This clonotype was detected ten times or more. The CDR3, as DNA: TGCGCCAGCAGCTTACCCGGGACCGCGTCCTACGAGCAGTACTTC. Translating it yields CASSLPGTASYEQYF. This chain uses TRBV5-1 with TRBJ2-7; either TRBD1 or TRBD2 may fit D (5 bases each). This CDR3 has 15 residues. Germline assignment: CDR1 SGHRS and CDR2 YFSETQ. V was clipped by 2 bases and J by 1 base, with 13 bases between them.

This rearrangement joins TRBV6-2 or TRBV6-3 to TRBJ2-5; TRBD2 agrees at 12 bases. V lost 3 bases, J lost 12 bases, and 8 bases stayed unmatched. CDR3 size: 14 residues. The V gene's germline CDR1 is MNHEY and CDR2 SVGEGT. The CDR3, as DNA: TGTGCCAGCAGTTATTCGAGGACTAGCGGGAACGAGTACTTC. It specifies CASSYSRTSGNEYF.

This clonotype was counted only a few times. The V and J genes are TRBV30 and TRBJ1-4, with D unresolved. The V gene's germline CDR1 is GTSNPN and CDR2 SVGIG (reference sequence). The V end was cut by 4 bases, the J end by 0 bases, with 9 bases between. This CDR3 is 14 amino acids long. CDR3 sequence reads: CAWTQSATNEKLFF. The DNA for the CDR3 is TGTGCCTGGACCCAGTCAGCAACTAATGAAAAACTGTTTTTT.

This clonotype was found many times. The chain combines TRBV9 with TRBJ2-7, with a possible D match to TRBD1 (6 bases). Trimming removed 3 bases from V and 2 bases from J, with 12 bases in between. CDR1 SGDLS and CDR2 YYNGEE come from the germline V gene. This CDR3 has 14 residues. The CDR3: CASSDRDTTYEQYF. The CDR3 DNA is TGTGCCAGCAGCGACCGGGACACCACCTACGAGCAGTACTTC.

The sample holds a few counts of this clonotype. V gene TRBV5-1 combines with J gene TRBJ2-7; D possibly matches TRBD1 or TRBD2 (5 bases each). V shed 3 bases and J shed 2 bases, with 15 bases lying between them. Germline values: CDR1 SGHRS, CDR2 YFSETQ. The CDR3 contains 15 residues. This CDR3 is CASSSTMGDAYEQYF. Written as DNA, the CDR3 is TGCGCCAGCAGCTCGACGATGGGGGATGCCTACGAGCAGTACTTC.

About this clonotype: A single base separates this from a much larger clone, so it may be a read error. V and J are TRBV12-3 or TRBV12-4 and TRBJ2-7, with D tentatively TRBD2 (6 bases). This CDR3 spans 15 amino acids. Trimming cost V 1 base and J 4 bases, with 14 bases left between them. This CDR3 is CASSLGRGTQYEQYF. In DNA form, the CDR3 reads TGTGCCAGCAGTTTAGGCCGCGGGACTCAGTACGAGCAGTACTTC.

The V gene is TRBV28, the J gene TRBJ2-7, with a weak D call TRBD2 (6 bases). Trimming took off 7 bases at V and 6 bases at J, with 16 bases between the two ends. The CDR3 runs to 13 residues. Germline CDR1 is MDHEN and CDR2 is SYDVKM. The CDR3 region is CASTPWDSGEQYF. The DNA of the CDR3 is TGTGCCAGCACCCCGTGGGACTCTGGCGAGCAGTACTTC. The full variable domain, in which reference TRBV28 and TRBJ2-7 provide the parts outside the CDR3, is DVKVTQSSRYLVKRTGEKVFLECVQDMDHENMFWYRQDPGLGLRLIYFSYDVKMKEKGDIPEGYSVSREKKERFSLILESASTNQTSMYLCASTPWDSGEQYFGPGTRLTVT.

The J gene is TRBJ2-1, the V gene TRBV12-3 or TRBV12-4; 11 nucleotides line up with TRBD2. The CDR3 extends over 15 amino acids. The trim removed 6 bases at V and 6 bases at J, leaving 7 bases unmatched. This CDR3 reads CASSQTSGVANEQFF. The CDR3 nucleotides are TGTGCCAGCAGCCAGACTAGCGGGGTGGCCAATGAGCAGTTCTTC.

This clonotype came up once. The chain has TRBV29-1 and TRBJ2-2; TRBD1 might be the D (5 bases). The V and J ends lost 7 bases and 4 bases respectively, with 10 bases between them. The CDR3 has 12 amino acids. In germline, CDR1 is SQVTM, CDR2 ANQGSEA. CDR3 amino acids: CSATESTGELFF. CDR3 coding DNA: TGCAGCGCGACAGAGAGCACCGGGGAGCTGTTTTTT.

The CDR3 region is CASSVGGFTGELFF. The CDR3 nucleotides read TGTGCCAGCAGCGTCGGAGGGTTCACCGGGGAGCTGTTTTTT. The chain uses TRBV9 and TRBJ2-2; maybe TRBD2 (6 bases). Between the trimmed V and J ends, which lost 2 bases and 4 bases, there was a span of 9 bases. The CDR3 runs to 14 residues. From germline, CDR1 is SGDLS and CDR2 YYNGEE. Filled out from reference TRBV9 and TRBJ2-2, the complete variable domain reads DSGVTQTPKHLITATGQRVTLRCSPRSGDLSVYWYQQSLDQGLQFLIQYYNGEERAKGNILERFSAQQFPDLHSELNLSSLELGDSALYFCASSVGGFTGELFFGEGSRLTVL.